A selection of T cell receptor beta chains follows, all from one sample in a study of Graves' ophthalmopathy and Graves' hyperthyroidism. TCRdb reanalysed the multiplex PCR reads using MiXCR and keeps one entry per CDR3 protein. The table records 560,000 or so distinct CDR3 sequences, approximately 37% of them present only once. Sequencing input: peripheral blood or thyroid tissue (not recorded which). These receptors were collected from an adult man with Graves' hyperthyroidism. CDR3s include the opening cysteine and the closing phenylalanine or tryptophan. The D gene is left open where the match is weak. Clone size, where shown, is once, few, many, or a class for clones that have expanded.

TRBV7-9	-	TRBJ2-5	-	TGTGCCAGCAGCTACATATCCGGGACGGCTGTCCAAGAGACCCAGTACTTC	CASSYISGTAVQETQYF
TRBV19	-	TRBJ1-5	many	TGTGCCAGTAGGGTGGGGGAACAGCCCCAGCATTTT	CASRVGEQPQHF
TRBV6-5	-	TRBJ2-7	-	TGTGCCAGCAAGGATAGGGTCTACGAGCAGTACTTC	CASKDRVYEQYF
TRBV2	TRBD1	TRBJ1-2	many	TGTGCCAGCCTAGGGACAGGGGATTACTATGGCTACACCTTC	CASLGTGDYYGYTF
TRBV20-1	-	TRBJ1-2	many	TGCAGTGCTAGAGGGATGAGACAGGCCGAATTCAACTATGGCTACACCTTC	CSARGMRQAEFNYGYTF
TRBV12-5	-	TRBJ2-6	-	TGTGCTAGTGGTTTGGCCAGGATATCTGGGGCCAACGTCCTGACTTTC	CASGLARISGANVLTF
TRBV18	TRBD2	TRBJ2-5	-	TGTGCCAGCTCACCAAGCGGGGTACGAGAAGAGACCCAGTACTTC	CASSPSGVREETQYF
TRBV5-1	-	TRBJ1-1	-	TGCGCCAGCAGGGGAGGGGGGCCGAACACTGAAGCTTTCTTT	CASRGGGPNTEAFF
TRBV7-9	TRBD2	TRBJ2-4	-	TGTGCCAGCAGCCGAACCCCCGGGACTACCCTTCAAAGCATTCAGTACTTC	CASSRTPGTTLQSIQYF
TRBV19	-	TRBJ1-1	-	TGTGCCAGTAGTATAGCCCCCCTGGGCGCGACAGGTGAAGCTTTCTTT	CASSIAPLGATGEAFF
TRBV5-1	-	TRBJ1-1	few	TGCGCCAGCAATACAGGGATGAACACTGAAGCTTTCTTT	CASNTGMNTEAFF
TRBV7-7	TRBD2	TRBJ2-5	-	TGTGCTAGCAGCTTGGGAGCCGGGACTACGTACTTC	CASSLGAGTTYF
TRBV7-3	-	TRBJ1-2	-	TGTCCCATCAACTATGGCTACACCTTC	CPINYGYTF
TRBV5-5	-	TRBJ1-1	few	TGTGCCAGCAGTAGGGAAAGGGACACTGAAGCTTTCTTT	CASSRERDTEAFF
TRBV2	-	TRBJ2-2	-	TGTGCCAGCAGTGGTTGGAGTACCGGGGAGCTGTTTTTT	CASSGWSTGELFF
TRBV10-3	-	TRBJ2-7	many	TGTGCCATCAGTGGAGGGGCGGTAAAGCGGAACGAGCAGTACTTC	CAISGGAVKRNEQYF
TRBV19	TRBD2	TRBJ2-7	once	TGTGCCAGTCGCCTCACCGGGAGGAACTACGAGCAGTACTTC	CASRLTGRNYEQYF
TRBV6-1	-	TRBJ2-7	many	TGTGCCAGCAGTGAGGCAGAGACCTACGAGCAGTACTTC	CASSEAETYEQYF
TRBV12-3/TRBV12-4	-	TRBJ1-2	many	TGTGCCAGCAGTGACAGGCCTAACTATGGCTACACCTTC	CASSDRPNYGYTF
TRBV29-1	-	TRBJ2-7	many	TGCAGCGTTACTAAAGGGTCTGGGGCCCAGGGCCAGCAGTACTTC	CSVTKGSGAQGQQYF
TRBV5-5	-	TRBJ2-5	-	TGTGCCAGCAGCTTGGGGGTCTACTCCATAGAGACCCAGTACTTC	CASSLGVYSIETQYF
TRBV12-3/TRBV12-4	-	TRBJ1-2	-	TGTGCCAGCAGAACAGGACAGAAATATGGCTACACCTTC	CASRTGQKYGYTF
TRBV19	TRBD1	TRBJ1-1	-	TGTGCCAGTAGTATAGATGGGGGACAGCGGAACACTGAAGCCTTCTTT	CASSIDGGQRNTEAFF
TRBV9	-	TRBJ1-1	few	TGTGCCAGCAGCGAGGGGGAGGGTGGTGGCACTGAAGCTTTCTTT	CASSEGEGGGTEAFF
TRBV10-2	-	TRBJ2-7	many	TGCGCCAGCAGCCATGACGGCACCTACGAGCAGTACTTC	CASSHDGTYEQYF
TRBV6-5	-	TRBJ1-1	many	TGTGCCACCAGCGGCCCCATGAACACTGAAGCTTTCTTT	CATSGPMNTEAFF
TRBV2	TRBD1	TRBJ1-5	many	TGTGCCAGCAGCACGGGACAGAATAGCAATCAGCCCCAGCATTTT	CASSTGQNSNQPQHF
TRBV28	TRBD1	TRBJ1-4	-	TGTGCCAGCAGTTCCACAGGGGGCCCGGGTGAAAAACTGTTTTTT	CASSSTGGPGEKLFF
TRBV12-3/TRBV12-4	TRBD1	TRBJ2-7	many	TGTGCCAGCAGTCCGACAGGGGCCAGCTCCTACGAGCAGTACTTC	CASSPTGASSYEQYF
TRBV7-9	-	TRBJ2-2	many	TGTGCCAGCAGTCCAACAGGGTACACCGGGGAGCTGTTTTTT	CASSPTGYTGELFF
TRBV25-1	-	TRBJ1-2	-	TGTGCCAGCAGTGCCTTTACAGGGGGCTACACCTTC	CASSAFTGGYTF
TRBV5-4	TRBD2	TRBJ2-7	-	TGTACCAGCAGCCCCCTTGGGGCTAGCGGGGGGGCCGACGAGCAGTACTTC	CTSSPLGASGGADEQYF
TRBV4-1	TRBD1	TRBJ1-1	many	TGCGCCAGCAGCAGGGGGCTGGGCACTGAAGCTTTCTTT	CASSRGLGTEAFF
TRBV9	-	TRBJ2-3	-	TGTGCCAGCAGCGTAGTGGATCAGGGGACAGATACGCAGTATTTT	CASSVVDQGTDTQYF
TRBV13	-	TRBJ1-6	once	TGTGCCAGCAGCTTAGAAGGGCAAAAGGATAATTCACCCCTCCACTTT	CASSLEGQKDNSPLHF
TRBV7-6	-	TRBJ2-7	-	TGTGCCGGCAGCCAAGGGACAGCGGGAGTATACGAGCAGTACTTC	CAGSQGTAGVYEQYF
TRBV6-1	-	TRBJ1-4	few	TGTGCCAGCAGTGAACCAACAGGGAGCGAAAAACTGTTTTTT	CASSEPTGSEKLFF
TRBV10-3	TRBD1	TRBJ2-7	many	TGTGCCATCAGTGCCCGTAACAGGGGGACCTACGAGCAGTACTTC	CAISARNRGTYEQYF
TRBV10-2	TRBD2	TRBJ2-5	many	TGCGCCAGCAGTGAAGGGACCCGGCTAGCGGGATTCCCGTGGGTAGAGACCCAGTACTTC	CASSEGTRLAGFPWVETQYF
TRBV7-9	TRBD1	TRBJ2-7	-	TGTGCCAGCGGCGAACCGGGACAGAACTACAATGAGCAGTACTTC	CASGEPGQNYNEQYF
TRBV12-3/TRBV12-4	-	TRBJ2-2	-	TGTGCCAGCAGTTTAAAGTTATCCGGGGAGCTGTTTTTT	CASSLKLSGELFF
TRBV19	TRBD1	TRBJ2-5	many	TGTGCCAGTAGCCTTCGGACAGGGCTGATAGAGACCCAGTACTTC	CASSLRTGLIETQYF
TRBV10-2	-	TRBJ2-3	few	TGCGCCAGCAGTGTAGGGTTCGGGGCAGATACGCAGTATTTT	CASSVGFGADTQYF
TRBV12-3/TRBV12-4	TRBD1	TRBJ2-5	many	TGTGCCAGCAGTCCAGGACAGGGGGCTGTAGAGACCCAGTACTTC	CASSPGQGAVETQYF
TRBV29-1	TRBD1	TRBJ2-5	many	TGCAGCGTTCGGACAGGGGCTAAAGAGACCCAGTACTTC	CSVRTGAKETQYF
TRBV5-1	TRBD1	TRBJ1-2	-	TGCGCCAGCAGCCCCTTAGAGGGGACAGGCAAAGGCTACACCTTC	CASSPLEGTGKGYTF
TRBV12-3/TRBV12-4	-	TRBJ2-7	-	TGTGCCAGCAGTTTAGGTCTAGCAAGTTGGGGTACAGATACGCAGTACTTC	CASSLGLASWGTDTQYF
TRBV2	-	TRBJ2-5	many	TGTGCCAGCCGTACGGAGACCCAGTACTTC	CASRTETQYF
TRBV24-1	TRBD2	TRBJ2-3	few	TGTGCCACCATGGGACTAGCGACGAATACGCAGTATTTT	CATMGLATNTQYF
TRBV29-1	-	TRBJ1-1	-	TGCAGCGTTGAAAATACAGCCGCCGGTGAAGCTTTCTTT	CSVENTAAGEAFF
TRBV13	-	TRBJ1-2	many	TGTGCCAGCGGGCCCCGGGGAAGGGGAAACTATGGCTACACCTTC	CASGPRGRGNYGYTF
TRBV12-3/TRBV12-4	-	TRBJ2-7	many	TGTGCCAGCAGTTTAGCGCAGGGGTCCTACGAGCAGTACTTC	CASSLAQGSYEQYF
TRBV20-1	-	TRBJ2-2	many	TGCAGTGCTAGAGATATAGGGACGGGGGAAACCGGGGAGCTGTTTTTT	CSARDIGTGETGELFF
TRBV7-9	-	TRBJ2-6	-	TGTGCCAGCTCTCGGGGGACCCCGTCTGGGGCCAACGTCCTGACTTTC	CASSRGTPSGANVLTF